This T cell receptor beta chain was recorded in a study of identical twins. TCRdb used MiXCR to reprocess the 5' RACE reads, holding one entry per CDR3 protein. This sample has about 890,000 distinct CDR3 sequences, with approximately 13% found just once. From germline, CDR1 is MGHRA and CDR2 YSYEKL. Between the trimmed V and J ends, which lost 3 bases and 5 bases, there was a span of 19 bases. The CDR3 contains 16 residues. This same sample was also part of a study on yellow fever vaccine responses in identical twins.

The sample taken for sequencing was PBMCs. The chain uses TRBV4-1 and TRBJ2-5, with D tentatively TRBD1 or TRBD2 (5 bases each). This TCR was recovered from a woman in her late teens or twenties in good health. The CDR3 spells CASSQGILVEGETQYF. CDR3 nucleotide sequence: TGCGCCAGCAGCCAGGGAATTCTGGTTGAGGGGGAGACCCAGTACTTC.